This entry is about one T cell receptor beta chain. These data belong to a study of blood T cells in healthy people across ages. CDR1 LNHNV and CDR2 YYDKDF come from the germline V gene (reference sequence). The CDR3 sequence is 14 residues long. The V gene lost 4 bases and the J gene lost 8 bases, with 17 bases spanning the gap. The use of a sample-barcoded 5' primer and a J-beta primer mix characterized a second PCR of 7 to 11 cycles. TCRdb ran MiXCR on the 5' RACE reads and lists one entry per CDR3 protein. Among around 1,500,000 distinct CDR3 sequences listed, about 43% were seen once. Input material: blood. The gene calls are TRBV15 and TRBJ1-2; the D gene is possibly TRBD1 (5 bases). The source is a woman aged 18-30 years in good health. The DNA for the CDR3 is TGTGCCACCAGCACCCCTCCGGGACGACGGGGCTACACCTTC. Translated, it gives CATSTPPGRRGYTF. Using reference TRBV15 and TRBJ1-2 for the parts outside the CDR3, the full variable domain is DAMVIQNPRYQVTQFGKPVTLSCSQTLNHNVMYWYQQKSSQAPKLLFHYYDKDFNNEADTPDNFQSRRPNTSFCFLDIRSPGLGDTAMYLCATSTPPGRRGYTFGSGTRLTVV.